The clone carrying this TCR beta chain was seen more than once but under ten times. Its target is unknown. TCRdb ran MiXCR on the PCR reads and lists one entry per CDR3 protein. The data show 20,000 to 25,000 distinct CDR3 sequences, under 75% seen once. These data come from a study of vaccination and CD4 T cells after COVID-19. Study-wide background: Participants, all vaccine recipients, received two doses of either BNT162b2 or mRNA-1273. Samples taken post-COVID came a median about 100 days after diagnosis, ranging from 35 to 161. Study-level results: Early post-infection timepoints were not included, and relatively few convalescent patients were studied. In convalescent patients, 304 of 307 vaccine-specific clones were mono-reactive for SARS-CoV-2 spike.

Germline-derived CDR1 and CDR2 are WNHNN and SYGVQD (reference sequence). The CDR3 is made up of 15 amino acids. Trimming shortened V by 2 bases and J by 7 bases, and 17 bases separated the two germline ends. This sequence joins TRBV10-1 and TRBJ2-5, with D possibly being TRBD1 (6 bases). The receptor comes from a human donor who had recovered from COVID-19. The sample in question was CD4+ T cells from blood, obtained before SARS-CoV-2 vaccination. The CDR3: CASSENLGAPGTQYF. The CDR3 region has the DNA TGCGCCAGCAGTGAGAATCTGGGGGCCCCTGGGACCCAGTACTTC.